This T cell receptor beta chain comes out of a study of blood T cell repertoires in COVID-19. Study background: Some COVID-19 samples were acute and others convalescent; all came from the United States, Italy and Spain. The cDNA or gDNA used as material had been derived from T cells, B-cell-depleted T cells, or PBMCs.

In the study's own analysis: Reference gene primer amplification in the assay estimated nucleated cell counts. Produced via immunoSEQ multiplex PCR; TCRdb's table is partial and in-frame only. The V and J calls and clone size were taken over from that table, and D and trimming were inferred from the DNA. The table has 50,000 or so clones, about 88% seen once. In germline, CDR1 is LNHDA, CDR2 SQIVND (reference sequence). This CDR3 comprises 15 residues. V was shortened by 6 bases and J by 0 bases, with 14 bases between the two germline ends. This chain links TRBV19 with TRBJ1-1; TRBD1 is a possible D gene (5 bases). The clonotype was recovered from a human donor with active COVID-19. The donor label of this sample is uncertain. Sequencing was performed on peripheral blood. In DNA, the CDR3 is TGTGCCAGTAGGCAACCACAGGATTTGAACACTGAAGCTTTCTTT. It encodes CASRQPQDLNTEAFF.